This T cell receptor beta chain was identified in a study of PD-L1 blockade in urothelial cancer. The CDR3 has 15 residues. Germline-derived CDR1 and CDR2 are GTSNPN and SVGIG (reference sequence). V shed 5 bases and J shed 4 bases, with 20 bases lying between them. Data came from immunoSEQ multiplex PCR; TCRdb stores just in-frame clones and leaves some out. Altogether about 100,000 clones are present, about 90% being singletons, with the ten largest covering around 0.9%. The sequenced sample was PBMCs, obtained around atezolizumab (anti-PD-L1) treatment. The receptor was derived from a woman older than 75 with urothelial cancer. The chain recombines TRBV30 with TRBJ1-2; D is possibly TRBD1 (6 bases). The CDR3 coding sequence is TGTGCCTGGTCAGGGGCTTCTGCCCGGGGCTATGGCTACACCTTC. This encodes CAWSGASARGYGYTF.